This T cell receptor (beta chain) was documented in a study of cytomegalovirus exposure and HLA in healthy donors. J lost 8 bases, V lost 0 bases, and 8 bases had no gene match. This CDR3 is built from 16 residues. Per germline, CDR1 LNHNV and CDR2 YYDKDF (reference sequence). Worth noting for this clone: Its target is not known.

Study-wide findings and caveats: In a later analysis, TCR beta V- and J-gene trimming showed a link to a missense DCLRE1C variant. Upon later analysis, HLA-associated TCR beta chains proved more clonally expanded than other, equally common chains.

Researchers ran the PCR with 60 Vbeta and 13 Jbeta primers. The table came from immunoSEQ multiplex PCR; TCRdb's copy has only in-frame clones and leaves some out. The table has over 150,000 clones, about 80% seen once; the top ten hold about 4.8%. Sequencing was performed on PBMCs. This sequence joins TRBV15 and TRBJ2-1; 9 bases fit TRBD2. The sequence derives from a man younger than 40 in good health and CMV-seronegative. The CDR3 nucleotides are TGTGCCACCAGCAGAGACCGGGAGAAGCGGGAGGATGAGCAGTTCTTC. It translates to CATSRDREKREDEQFF.